The rows below give T cell receptor beta chains drawn from one sample of a study of cytomegalovirus exposure and HLA in healthy donors. Profiled with immunoSEQ multiplex PCR; TCRdb holds only in-frame clones, not every one. The table has 90,000 to 150,000 clones, approximately 80% seen once. Sample: PBMCs. The source of these receptors is a man aged 40-49 years in good health and CMV-seronegative. Both conserved end residues are part of each CDR3. D genes are given only for firm matches. Clone size is given for some rows only: seen once, a few or many times, or a class if the clone is expanded.

j_call v_call clone_size d_call cdr3_nt cdr3_aa
TRBJ2-2 TRBV25-1 NA TRBD2 TGTGCCAGCACCCCTGGGATAGCGGGAGGGCTCACCGGGGAGCTGTTTTTT CASTPGIAGGLTGELFF
TRBJ1-2 TRBV5-5 NA NA TGTGCCAGCAGCTTGGTCGTGGGAGGAGCCCCTTATGGCTACACCTTC CASSLVVGGAPYGYTF
TRBJ2-7 TRBV9 NA NA TGTGCCAGCAGCGTAGCCCCTAAATACGAGCAGTACTTC CASSVAPKYEQYF
TRBJ2-5 TRBV7-9 NA NA TGTGCCAGCAGCGAACAGCAGGCACCTGAGACCCAGTACTTC CASSEQQAPETQYF
TRBJ1-4 TRBV5-1 NA TRBD1 TGCGCCAGCAGCTTGGTGACAGGGGAAAATGAAAAACTGTTTTTT CASSLVTGENEKLFF
TRBJ2-2 TRBV7-9 NA TRBD1 TGTGCCAGCAGAAGGGACAGTCAAGGGGAGCTGTTTTTT CASRRDSQGELFF
TRBJ1-4 TRBV6-5 NA TRBD1 TGTGCCAGCAGTTTTCCGGGACAGGAAAAACTGTTTTTT CASSFPGQEKLFF
TRBJ2-5 TRBV18 NA NA TGTGCCAGCTCACCACCGTCTGCTATGAAAGAGACCCAGTACTTC CASSPPSAMKETQYF
TRBJ2-1 TRBV29-1 once NA TGCAGCGTTCAGGGGAGCGCCTACAATGAGCAGTTCTTC CSVQGSAYNEQFF
TRBJ1-2 TRBV9 NA NA TGTGCTACCGCTCGGGGTAACCCCCCCGATGGCTACACCTTC CATARGNPPDGYTF
TRBJ2-7 TRBV21-1 NA NA TGTGCCAGCCCAGCGGGAGAGAGTCCTGACGAGCAGTACTTC CASPAGESPDEQYF
TRBJ1-1 TRBV18 NA NA TGTGCCAGCTCACCACCCTCGCGCGAGAACACTGAAGCTTTCTTT CASSPPSRENTEAFF
TRBJ1-2 TRBV30 NA TRBD1 TGTGCCTGGAGTGTTTACGGGACAGGCGAGAGGGGCTATGGCTACACCTTC CAWSVYGTGERGYGYTF
TRBJ2-7 TRBV12-5 NA NA TGTGCTAGTGGTTTGGTAAGTCCCTACGAGCAGTACTTC CASGLVSPYEQYF
TRBJ2-7 TRBV28 NA TRBD1 TGTGCCAGCCAACAGGGGGAGCCCTACGAGCAGTACTTC CASQQGEPYEQYF
TRBJ1-1 TRBV9 few NA TGTGCCAGCAGCGTCGGGTTTAGAGGAGGTACTGAAGCTTTCTTT CASSVGFRGGTEAFF
TRBJ1-5 TRBV5-5 NA NA TGTCACTGGGGCACTTCCCTGAATCAGCCCCAGCATTTT CHWGTSLNQPQHF
TRBJ2-7 TRBV6-5 NA TRBD2 TGTGCCAGCCTCGCTGTCGATAGCGGGGCCTACGAGCAGTACTTC CASLAVDSGAYEQYF
TRBJ2-7 TRBV30 NA NA TGTGCCTGGAGTGTACGAGGAGGTCTTGGCGGTTACGAGCAGTACTTC CAWSVRGGLGGYEQYF
TRBJ2-6 TRBV27 NA TRBD1 TGTGCCAGCAGTAAGGGACAGGGTGTCACTGGGGCCAACGGCCTGACTTTC CASSKGQGVTGANGLTF
TRBJ1-1 TRBV7-2 once NA TGTGCCAGCAGCTGGGCAACAGGGAACACTGAAGCTTTCTTT CASSWATGNTEAFF
TRBJ2-1 TRBV7-9 few TRBD2 TGTGCCAGCAGCCCTAGCGGGCTAGGGGGAGACAATGAGCAGTTCTTC CASSPSGLGGDNEQFF
TRBJ2-3 TRBV30 NA NA TGTGCCTGGAGTTCGTGGGGGCCTCTCAGCACAGATACGCAGTATTTT CAWSSWGPLSTDTQYF
TRBJ1-4 TRBV19 NA TRBD1 TGTGCCACCACACTCGGGACAGGGAATAATGAAAAACTGTTTTTT CATTLGTGNNEKLFF
TRBJ2-2 TRBV4-1 NA NA TGCGCCAGCAGCCAAGATTCACAGGGTGAGAGGGAGCTGTTTTTT CASSQDSQGERELFF
TRBJ2-1 TRBV5-1 NA TRBD1 TGCGCCAGCAGCTTGGGACAGGGGGCAAATGAGCAGTTCTTC CASSLGQGANEQFF
TRBJ1-1 TRBV7-2 once NA TGTGCCAGCAGCACTAGACAGGACACTGAAGCTTTCTTT CASSTRQDTEAFF
TRBJ2-4 TRBV11-2 NA NA TGTGCCAGCAGCTTATTAGGGGTAGCCAAAAACATTCAGTACTTC CASSLLGVAKNIQYF
TRBJ1-6 TRBV7-2 NA NA TGTGCCAGCAGACCAGGTGGGAATTCACCCCTCCACTTT CASRPGGNSPLHF
TRBJ2-7 TRBV18 NA TRBD2 TGTGCCAGCTCACGTACTCCGGGACTAGCGGGAAACTACGAGCAGTACTTC CASSRTPGLAGNYEQYF
TRBJ2-7 TRBV7-9 NA TRBD2 TGTGCCAGCAGCTTAGTGGGACTAGATCACGAGCAGTACTTC CASSLVGLDHEQYF
TRBJ1-4 TRBV4-3 NA NA TGCGCCAGCGCACCCACAGGGATGGCCAATGAAAAACTGTTTTTT CASAPTGMANEKLFF
TRBJ2-1 TRBV5-1 once NA TGCGCCAGCAGCACCGGACTGATTTACAATGAGCAGTTCTTC CASSTGLIYNEQFF
TRBJ2-3 TRBV6-4 NA NA TGTGCCAGCAGTGACACATTTGATTGGCCTTTT CASSDTFDWPF
TRBJ1-1 TRBV7-2 NA TRBD1 TGTGCCAGCAGCTCATACAGGGGAGGCACTGAAGCTTTCTTT CASSSYRGGTEAFF
TRBJ2-5 TRBV29-1 NA TRBD1 TGCAGCGTTGTTCGGGGACAGGGTGAGACCCAGTACTTC CSVVRGQGETQYF
TRBJ1-5 TRBV5-7 NA TRBD1 TGTGCCAGCAGCACACAGGACAGGGGGCCGGAGTCTAGCAATCAGCCCCAGCATTTT CASSTQDRGPESSNQPQHF
TRBJ2-7 TRBV10-3 few TRBD1 TGTGCCATCGGGTCGGACAGGGCTAAGAGGTACGAGCAGTACTTC CAIGSDRAKRYEQYF
TRBJ1-4 TRBV27 NA TRBD1 TGTGCCAGCAGTCCCCGACAGGGGGGCGAAAAACTGTTTTTT CASSPRQGGEKLFF
TRBJ2-1 TRBV5-1 NA NA TGCGCCAGCAGCTTGGGTGGCCCTAGCTCCTACAATGAGCAGTTCTTC CASSLGGPSSYNEQFF
TRBJ1-5 TRBV7-2 NA NA TGTGCCAGCAGCTTAGCAGCGTTTGGCAATCAGCCCCAGCATTTT CASSLAAFGNQPQHF